These 27 T cell receptor beta chains came from one sample sequenced in a study of blood T cell repertoires in COVID-19. TCRdb's copy holds only in-frame clones and misses some; the assay was immunoSEQ multiplex PCR. This repertoire shows 150,000 to 200,000 clones, less than 90% found once; its top ten account for around 13%. Sequenced: peripheral blood. Source of these receptors: a woman in her 70s with COVID-19, enrolled during active disease.

This clone was observed a single time. The V gene is TRBV27, the J gene TRBJ2-1; D uncertain. V was trimmed by 6 bases and J by 7 bases, leaving 13 bases between them. The length of the CDR3 is 13 residues. The germline V gene encodes CDR1 MNHEY and CDR2 SMNVEV (reference sequence). The CDR3 coding sequence is TGTGCCAGCAGCGACCTCCTCGGGAATGAGCAGTTCTTC. The encoded protein is CASSDLLGNEQFF.

V gene TRBV13 combines with J gene TRBJ2-5, with D tentatively TRBD2 (6 bases). Germline assignment: CDR1 PRHDT and CDR2 FYEKMQ (reference sequence). With 2 bases removed from V and 2 bases from J, the gap between germline ends came to 18 bases. This CDR3 has 17 residues. CDR3 residues: CASSLTGGGAPQETQYF. The DNA of the CDR3 is TGTGCCAGCAGCTTAACCGGTGGAGGGGCCCCACAAGAGACCCAGTACTTC.

This chain joins TRBV20-1 and TRBJ2-1; D gene unclear. Germline V gene sequence: CDR1 DFQATT, CDR2 SNEGSKA (reference sequence). Trimming left V 3 bases short and J 6 bases short, with 6 bases between. There are 11 residues in the CDR3. The CDR3 DNA follows: TGCAGTGCTAGTAACGGCAATGAGCAGTTCTTC. Amino acids: CSASNGNEQFF.

This chain links TRBV14 with TRBJ2-5, with a weak D call TRBD1 (5 bases). The V gene's germline CDR1 is SGHDN and CDR2 FVKESK. Trimming removed 8 bases from V and 0 bases from J, with 13 bases in between. The CDR3 contains 14 residues. CDR3 nucleotide sequence: TGTGCCAGCGGTGGAAAGACAGACCAAGAGACCCAGTACTTC. Residues: CASGGKTDQETQYF. The full variable domain, its missing parts supplied by reference TRBV14 and TRBJ2-5, is EAGVTQFPSHSVIEKGQTVTLRCDPISGHDNLYWYRRVMGKEIKFLLHFVKESKQDESGMPNNRFLAERTGGTYSTLKVQPAELEDSGVYFCASGGKTDQETQYFGPGTRLLVL.

The genes are TRBV28 and TRBJ1-1, with D hard to call. CDR1 is MDHEN, CDR2 SYDVKM, per germline. CDR3 size: 14 residues. V lost 5 bases, J lost 1 base, and 11 bases lay in between. CDR3 DNA: TGTGCCAGCAGTCTCGCGCGCGGGAACACTGAAGCTTTCTTT. Its translation: CASSLARGNTEAFF.

V and J are TRBV5-6 and TRBJ1-2, with TRBD1 matching 9 bases. This CDR3 spans 17 amino acids. V shed 3 bases and J 1 base; nucleotides not matched to a gene: 10. The germline V gene encodes CDR1 SGHDT and CDR2 YYEEEE. CDR3 sequence (DNA): TGTGCCAGCAGCTCGATGGGACAGGGCAACATTAACTATGGCTACACCTTC. Amino acids: CASSSMGQGNINYGYTF.

The rearrangement uses TRBV5-1 and TRBJ2-5; TRBD2 is a possible D gene (5 bases). V dropped 4 bases and J dropped 7 bases, with 14 bases sitting between them. Germline V gene lookup returns CDR1 SGHRS and CDR2 YFSETQ. This CDR3 region has 13 residues. In nucleotides, the CDR3 is TGCGCCAGCAGCAAGACCCCCGAGGGGACCCAGTACTTC. Protein product: CASSKTPEGTQYF.

The chain carries TRBV6-5 and TRBJ1-6, with 7 bases fitting TRBD1. CDR1 and CDR2 (germline): MNHEY, SVGAGI. Trimming at V came to 6 bases and at J to 7 bases, leaving 6 bases not matched to a gene. The CDR3 totals 14 residues. The CDR3 DNA sequence: TGTGCCAGCAGCAATGACAGGGAGAATTCACCCCTCCACTTT. Its translation: CASSNDRENSPLHF.

J is TRBJ2-7 and V is TRBV6-5; 7 nucleotides align to TRBD1. The germline V gene encodes CDR1 MNHEY and CDR2 SVGAGI. The CDR3 contains 15 residues. Trimming at V came to 8 bases and at J to 2 bases, leaving 12 bases not matched to a gene. The CDR3 DNA reads as TGTGCCAGCCTTCACCAAAGGGGGCTCCCCTACGAGCAGTACTTC. This gives the protein CASLHQRGLPYEQYF.

Comment on this clone: Within the sample, other DNA sequences also encode this same CDR3. The chain has TRBV18 and TRBJ1-1; 8 bases match TRBD1. Trimming removed 3 bases from V and 2 bases from J; junction bases left unmatched: 2. The CDR3 is 14 amino acids. In germline, CDR1 is KGHSH, CDR2 LQKENI. The CDR3: CASSPTGGNTEAFF. CDR3 sequence (DNA): TGTGCCAGCTCACCTACAGGGGGTAACACTGAAGCTTTCTTT.

The chain couples TRBV27 to TRBJ1-5; D is undetermined. CDR1 and CDR2 (germline): MNHEY, SMNVEV (reference sequence). The V end was cut by 6 bases, the J end by 4 bases, with 16 bases between. The CDR3 is 15 amino acids. CDR3 protein: CASSQRGRENQPQHF. Here the CDR3 DNA reads TGTGCCAGCAGCCAGAGAGGGAGGGAGAATCAGCCCCAGCATTTT.

With respect to this clone: The sample holds other DNA sequences that translate to the same CDR3. The chain combines TRBV29-1 with TRBJ1-2, with TRBD1 matching over 10 bases. Germline CDR1 is SQVTM and CDR2 is ANQGSEA. The length of the CDR3 is 13 residues. The V segment lost 6 bases and the J segment 2 bases; nucleotides outside the gene matches: 3. This CDR3 reads CSVGTGANYGYTF. The CDR3 coding sequence is TGCAGCGTCGGGACAGGGGCCAACTATGGCTACACCTTC.

V gene TRBV27 combines with J gene TRBJ1-5, with 8 bases lining up with TRBD1. The CDR3 totals 15 residues. CDR1 MNHEY and CDR2 SMNVEV come from the germline V gene (reference sequence). V shed 0 bases, J shed 7 bases, and the junction held 5 bases outside the gene matches. The CDR3, as DNA: TGTGCCAGCAGTTTATCAGGACAGGGCGGACAGCCCCAGCATTTT. Its translation: CASSLSGQGGQPQHF.

V gene TRBV28 combines with J gene TRBJ1-5; D unresolved. The CDR3 runs to 14 residues. The germline V gene has CDR1 MDHEN and CDR2 SYDVKM. Trimming stripped 2 bases from V and 2 bases from J, with 7 bases between. CDR3 residues: CASSLGPGNQPQHF. CDR3 nucleotides: TGTGCCAGCAGTTTAGGTCCAGGCAATCAGCCCCAGCATTTT.

The chain has TRBV2 and TRBJ2-1; 7 nucleotides match TRBD2. CDR1 is SNHLY, CDR2 FYNNEI, per germline. V was pared by 2 bases and J by 2 bases, with 0 bases of the junction left unmatched. The CDR3 has 14 amino acids. The CDR3 is CASSERGAYNEQFF. The CDR3 DNA sequence: TGTGCCAGCAGTGAACGGGGGGCCTACAATGAGCAGTTCTTC.

The CDR3 sequence: CASSLVRGEETQYF. The DNA of the CDR3 is TGCGCCAGCAGCTTGGTACGAGGCGAAGAGACCCAGTACTTC. This chain links TRBV5-1 with TRBJ2-5; D uncertain. Germline V CDR1 and CDR2: SGHRS, YFSETQ. The ends were cut back, 0 bases at V and 3 bases at J, with 9 bases in the middle. This CDR3 region has 14 residues.

The CDR3 nucleotides read TGTGCCTGGAGTGGCCTCGGGTCGAAAGAGACCCAGTACTTC. Translated, it gives CAWSGLGSKETQYF. The rearrangement joins TRBV30 to TRBJ2-5; D not resolved. CDR3 size: 14 residues. CDR1 is GTSNPN, CDR2 SVGIG, per germline (reference sequence). V lost 1 base and J 3 bases, leaving 12 bases between the germline ends.

V usage is TRBV5-4 and J usage is TRBJ2-5; tentatively, D is TRBD2 (7 bases). Germline V lookup: CDR1 SGHNT, CDR2 YYREEE (reference sequence). This CDR3 contains 14 residues. Trimming took 0 bases from V and 5 from J, leaving 11 bases between them. Written as DNA, the CDR3 is TGTGCCAGCAGCTTGGCGGGGGGCGCCGAGACCCAGTACTTC. Protein product: CASSLAGGAETQYF.

V is TRBV5-4 and J is TRBJ2-2, with TRBD1 matching 8 bases. The CDR3 length is 16 residues. CDR1 and CDR2 (germline): SGHNT, YYREEE (reference sequence). Trimming removed 4 bases from V and 3 bases from J; junction bases left unmatched: 8. CDR3 loop: CASSLFRGQDTGELFF. CDR3 DNA: TGTGCCAGCAGCCTGTTCAGGGGGCAGGACACCGGGGAGCTGTTTTTT.

This sequence joins TRBV2 and TRBJ2-5; possibly TRBD2 for D (5 bases). This CDR3 region has 14 residues. Germline-derived CDR1 and CDR2 are SNHLY and FYNNEI. V was shortened by 4 bases and J by 5 bases, with 14 bases between the two germline ends. In DNA form, the CDR3 reads TGTGCCAGCAGTGGGCTAGAGGGTTCGGAGACCCAGTACTTC. Its translation: CASSGLEGSETQYF. The complete variable domain, with remaining parts taken from reference TRBV2 and TRBJ2-5, reads EPEVTQTPSHQVTQMGQEVILRCVPISNHLYFYWYRQILGQKVEFLVSFYNNEISEKSEIFDDQFSVERPDGSNFTLKIRSTKLEDSAMYFCASSGLEGSETQYFGPGTRLLVL.

The rearrangement uses TRBV30 and TRBJ1-1; TRBD1 matches 8 bases. The junction had 16 bases not matched to a gene; V was cut back by 3 bases and J by 4 bases. The germline V gene has CDR1 GTSNPN and CDR2 SVGIG (reference sequence). CDR3 length: 17 residues. CDR3 sequence: CAWRSRGRGLGGTEAFF. The DNA of the CDR3 is TGTGCCTGGAGAAGCCGGGGCAGGGGGCTAGGAGGCACTGAAGCTTTCTTT.

CDR3 nucleotides: TGCGCCAGCAGTCGCCCTTTTCGGGACAAGACCTACAATGAGCAGTTCTTC. Amino acids: CASSRPFRDKTYNEQFF. This chain uses TRBV23-1 with TRBJ2-1, with D possibly TRBD1 on 6 matching bases. TRBV23-1 is an open reading frame, and its role is uncertain. This CDR3 contains 17 residues. Trimming stripped 4 bases from V and 2 bases from J, with 18 bases between.

This clone was counted a few times. V gene TRBV2 combines with J gene TRBJ2-5; 7 bases fit TRBD2. The CDR3 is made up of 13 amino acids. Germline CDR1 reads SNHLY; CDR2 reads FYNNEI. V dropped 6 bases and J dropped 7; count of bases not matched to a gene: 8. Here the CDR3 DNA reads TGTGCCAGCAGGCGGGAGTCTCTTGGGACCCAGTACTTC. Protein product: CASRRESLGTQYF.

The genes are TRBV10-1 and TRBJ2-1, with 9 bases identical to TRBD1. The V gene end was trimmed by 5 bases and the J gene end by 7 bases; junction bases not matched to a gene: 6. The CDR3 runs 14 residues. Germline CDR1 reads WNHNN; CDR2 reads SYGVQD (reference sequence). CDR3 protein: CASSRGTGLNEQFF. The CDR3 DNA sequence: TGCGCCAGCAGTAGGGGGACAGGGTTAAATGAGCAGTTCTTC.

The gene calls are TRBV28 and TRBJ2-3; D not certain. Germline V gives CDR1 MDHEN, CDR2 SYDVKM. Trimming left V 5 bases short and J 5 bases short, with 8 bases between. CDR3 length: 12 amino acids. The CDR3 region has the DNA TGTGCCAGCAGTATTCGCAGAGATACGCAGTATTTT. Encoded protein: CASSIRRDTQYF.

J is TRBJ1-1 and V is TRBV11-2; no reliable D call. The ends were cut back, 5 bases at V and 5 bases at J, with 12 bases in the middle. This CDR3 comprises 13 residues. Looked up from germline, CDR1 is SGHAT and CDR2 is FQNNGV. CDR3: CASSPGDGTEAFF. DNA of the CDR3: TGTGCCAGCAGCCCCGGGGATGGGACTGAAGCTTTCTTT.

The chain is built from TRBV11-2 and TRBJ2-1; 9 bases are shared with TRBD1. Germline loops: CDR1 SGHAT, CDR2 FQNNGV. The junction had 6 bases not matched to a gene; V was cut back by 1 base and J by 5 bases. CDR3 size: 16 residues. The chain's CDR3 is CASSLVLGTGNNEQFF. CDR3 bases: TGTGCCAGCAGCTTAGTGCTCGGGACAGGGAACAATGAGCAGTTCTTC.